One sample yielded the 2 T cell receptor beta chains listed below, sequenced in a study of control samples from healthy donors and cancer patients. The method was immunoSEQ multiplex PCR; TCRdb's version includes in-frame clones alone and lacks a portion of them. The data show under 200,000 clones, with approximately 86% seen just once and around 5.1% held by the top ten. Sample: blood. Receptors originate from a woman aged 25 to 39 in good health.

This sequence joins TRBV15 and TRBJ1-3, with D possibly being TRBD1 (5 bases). In germline, CDR1 is LNHNV, CDR2 YYDKDF (reference sequence). The CDR3 extends over 16 amino acids. V lost 2 bases and J 0 bases, leaving 11 bases between the germline ends. CDR3 in amino acids: CATSRKSTASGNTIYF. The CDR3 nucleotides are TGTGCCACCAGCAGAAAATCGACAGCCTCTGGAAACACCATATATTTT.

The chain links TRBV28 to TRBJ2-7; the match to TRBD2 covers 14 bases. The CDR3 totals 15 residues. In germline, CDR1 is MDHEN, CDR2 SYDVKM. V dropped 5 bases and J dropped 5; count of bases not matched to a gene: 5. The CDR3 DNA reads as TGTGCCAGCAGTGGGACTAGCGGGAGATTCGACGAGCAGTACTTC. Its protein is CASSGTSGRFDEQYF.